This T cell receptor (beta chain) was recorded in a study of shared T cell receptors in the human thymus. V was pared by 5 bases and J by 5 bases, with 5 bases of the junction left unmatched. CDR3 length: 15 amino acids. CDR1 and CDR2 from the germline V gene are MNHEY and SMNVEV (reference sequence). This table comes from immunoSEQ multiplex PCR, and its TCRdb copy is limited to in-frame clones, with some not included. The sample lists about 500,000 clones; 78% were seen once. The sample was also reused in another study, on human thymus T cells.

Sequenced: thymocytes. The genes are TRBV27 and TRBJ2-1, with 11 positions matching TRBD2. This TCR came from a boy younger than two with a congenital heart defect. The CDR3 reads CASSTSGSPHNEQFF. The CDR3 DNA sequence: TGTGCCAGCAGTACTAGCGGGAGCCCCCACAATGAGCAGTTCTTC.